The 20 T cell receptor beta chains in this list originate from one sample, sequenced in a study of blood T cell repertoires in COVID-19. The repertoire was sequenced with immunoSEQ multiplex PCR; TCRdb's copy has only in-frame clones and lacks some. The table lists under 200,000 clones, 80% to 90% of them singletons. Sequencing used peripheral blood. All receptors derive from a man in his sixties with acute or convalescent COVID-19.

The chain combines TRBV4-1 with TRBJ1-1; D is unresolved. Germline values: CDR1 MGHRA, CDR2 YSYEKL. The CDR3 covers 12 residues. V lost 3 bases and J 7 bases, leaving 9 bases between the germline ends. CDR3 nucleotide sequence: TGCGCCAGCAGCCACCGGAGTGGTGAAGCTTTCTTT. Its translation is CASSHRSGEAFF.

This chain connects TRBV9 to TRBJ1-3; D is perhaps TRBD1 (6 bases). CDR3 length equals 15 residues. From germline, CDR1 is SGDLS and CDR2 YYNGEE. Trimming cost V 2 bases and J 4 bases, with 13 bases left between them. CDR3 protein: CASSVTGGEGNTIYF. CDR3 DNA: TGTGCCAGCAGCGTGACGGGGGGCGAAGGAAACACCATATATTTT.

V is TRBV7-3 and J is TRBJ2-7; possibly TRBD2 for D (5 bases). This CDR3 comprises 13 residues. Germline V lookup: CDR1 SGHTA, CDR2 FQGTGA. The germline V and J ends were trimmed by 5 bases and 6 bases, with 14 bases remaining between them. The CDR3: CASSPQTSGEQYF. Written as DNA, the CDR3 is TGTGCCAGCAGCCCCCAAACTAGTGGCGAGCAGTACTTC.

The chain joins TRBV3-1 (or the pseudogene TRBV3-2) to TRBJ2-7; 9 bases line up with TRBD1. Germline V gene lookup returns CDR1 LGHDT and CDR2 YNNKEL (reference sequence). The CDR3 is 14 residues long. With 3 bases clipped from V and 7 bases from J, the junction kept 7 bases outside the gene matches. The CDR3: CASSHRDRAKEQYF. The CDR3 nucleotides read TGTGCCAGCAGCCACCGGGACAGGGCAAAGGAGCAGTACTTC.

This clone was recorded a few times. V usage is TRBV27 and J usage is TRBJ1-1, with D perhaps TRBD1 (6 bases). V was shortened by 4 bases and J by 8 bases, with 20 bases between the two germline ends. The germline V gene has CDR1 MNHEY and CDR2 SMNVEV (reference sequence). The CDR3 has 15 residues. The DNA of the CDR3 is TGTGCCAGCAGTTCACTGGACAGATCGAACATGGAAGCTTTCTTT. Translating it yields CASSSLDRSNMEAFF.

This clone was seen only once. The gene calls are TRBV7-6 and TRBJ2-7; 11 positions match TRBD2. The CDR3 is made up of 16 amino acids. Losses at the gene ends were 5 bases for V and 1 base for J; bases not matched to a gene: 7. Germline V gives CDR1 SGHVS, CDR2 FNYEAQ. CDR3 sequence (DNA): TGTGCCAGCAGCCAAGGACTAGCGGGCCCTTCCTACGAGCAGTACTTC. Amino acid sequence: CASSQGLAGPSYEQYF.

V is TRBV19 and J is TRBJ1-5, with D possibly TRBD1 on 5 matching bases. Trimming shortened V by 8 bases and J by 0 bases, and 11 bases separated the two germline ends. The CDR3 spans 14 residues. Germline CDR1 and CDR2: LNHDA and SQIVND (reference sequence). This chain's CDR3 is CASQGAYSNQPQHF. As DNA, the CDR3 is TGTGCCAGTCAAGGGGCTTATAGCAATCAGCCCCAGCATTTT. Full variable domain (outside the CDR3, taken from reference TRBV19 and TRBJ1-5): DGGITQSPKYLFRKEGQNVTLSCEQNLNHDAMYWYRQDPGQGLRLIYYSQIVNDFQKGDIAEGYSVSREKKESFPLTVTSAQKNPTAFYLCASQGAYSNQPQHFGDGTRLSIL.

V and J are TRBV5-1 and TRBJ2-5; the D is unclear. CDR1 and CDR2 from the germline V gene are SGHRS and YFSETQ. The CDR3 has 13 amino acids. V was clipped by 2 bases and J by 5 bases, with 10 bases between them. The chain's CDR3 is CASSLAISETQYF. The CDR3 bases are TGCGCCAGCAGCTTAGCTATAAGCGAGACCCAGTACTTC.

The chain combines TRBV5-1 with TRBJ2-2, with 10 bases fitting TRBD1. This CDR3 region has 15 residues. CDR1 SGHRS and CDR2 YFSETQ come from the germline V gene. Trimming took 5 bases from V and 1 from J; bases not matched to a gene: 2. The CDR3 sequence is CASSRDRGNTGELFF. CDR3 DNA: TGCGCCAGCAGTCGGGACAGGGGGAACACCGGGGAGCTGTTTTTT.

This clone has only one observation. This chain uses TRBV18 with TRBJ1-2; TRBD1 matches at 8 bases. This CDR3 is built from 14 residues. Per germline, CDR1 KGHSH and CDR2 LQKENI. The V gene end was trimmed by 6 bases and the J gene end by 5 bases; junction bases not matched to a gene: 8. In DNA, the CDR3 is TGTGCCAGCTCTCTCGGACAGGGAGCTTATGGCTACACCTTC. Its protein product is CASSLGQGAYGYTF. The full variable domain, with the rest looked up from reference TRBV18 and TRBJ1-2, is NAGVMQNPRHLVRRRGQEARLRCSPMKGHSHVYWYRQLPEEGLKFMVYLQKENIIDESGMPKERFSAEFPKEGPSILRIQQVVRGDSAAYFCASSLGQGAYGYTFGSGTRLTVV.

The chain has TRBV6-5 and TRBJ1-5; perhaps TRBD1 as D (6 bases). Trimming took 7 bases from V and 7 from J, leaving 17 bases between them. Germline V CDR1 and CDR2: MNHEY, SVGAGI. This CDR3 region has 14 residues. CDR3 in DNA: TGTGCCAGCACCCCCCGGGGGGGGGCCCAGCCCCAGCATTTT. This encodes CASTPRGGAQPQHF.

The V gene is TRBV11-2, the J gene TRBJ2-5; 7 bases agree with TRBD1. The V and J ends lost 4 bases and 5 bases, in that order; junction bases with no gene match: 19. The CDR3 sequence is 18 residues long. CDR1 and CDR2 from the germline V gene are SGHAT and FQNNGV. The CDR3 sequence: CASSSGTVSHSALETQYF. The CDR3 DNA reads as TGTGCCAGCAGCTCCGGGACAGTTTCTCATTCGGCGCTGGAGACCCAGTACTTC.

The chain has TRBV6-6 and TRBJ1-5; 11 nucleotides align to TRBD1. Germline CDR1 and CDR2: MNHNY and SVGAGI (reference sequence). Germline trimming cut 2 bases from V and 6 bases from J; bases unmatched to any gene: 3. CDR3 size: 15 residues. The CDR3, as DNA: TGTGCCAGCAGTTACCCAGGACAGGGGGCTCAGCCCCAGCATTTT. It is translated as CASSYPGQGAQPQHF.

The V gene is TRBV6-5, the J gene TRBJ2-1; 7 bases agree with TRBD2. Germline V gene sequence: CDR1 MNHEY, CDR2 SVGAGI. Trimming cost V 0 bases and J 5 bases; bases outside gene matches: 7. The CDR3 consists of 16 residues. The CDR3 protein is CASSYSSTSVNNEQFF. The CDR3, as DNA: TGTGCCAGCAGTTACTCGAGTACTAGCGTAAACAATGAGCAGTTCTTC.

The chain carries TRBV14 and TRBJ2-3, with TRBD1 matching 10 bases. Germline CDR1 and CDR2: SGHDN and FVKESK. This CDR3 has 15 amino acids. J lost 4 bases, V lost 2 bases, and 3 bases had no gene match. CDR3 in amino acids: CASSQWTGGADTQYF. The CDR3 nucleotides read TGTGCCAGCAGCCAATGGACAGGGGGGGCAGATACGCAGTATTTT.

The rearrangement uses TRBV27 and TRBJ1-1, with 10 bases that match TRBD1. Per the germline V gene, CDR1 is MNHEY and CDR2 is SMNVEV (reference sequence). CDR3 length: 16 residues. J gave up 0 bases and V 2 bases, and 3 bases lay outside the gene matches. DNA for the CDR3: TGTGCCAGCAGTTTAACGGGACAGGGGATGAACACTGAAGCTTTCTTT. Residues: CASSLTGQGMNTEAFF.

The chain carries TRBV6-5 and TRBJ2-3, with a possible D match to TRBD2 (5 bases). Trimming took off 0 bases at V and 5 bases at J, with 9 bases between the two ends. Germline V gene lookup returns CDR1 MNHEY and CDR2 SVGAGI. This CDR3 spans 14 amino acids. The CDR3 sequence is CASSYSPAEDTQYF. The DNA for the CDR3 is TGTGCCAGCAGTTACTCTCCAGCGGAAGATACGCAGTATTTT.

This clone has a single count. This rearrangement joins TRBV7-2 to TRBJ2-1, with 11 nucleotides matching TRBD2. Trimming at V came to 0 bases and at J to 7 bases, leaving 20 bases not matched to a gene. The CDR3 has 21 residues. Germline V gives CDR1 SGHTA, CDR2 FQGNSA. CDR3 nucleotide sequence: TGTGCCAGCAGCTTAGCTATCTCCGGTACTAGCGGGAGAAGGGGAAGGAATGAGCAGTTCTTC. Translated: CASSLAISGTSGRRGRNEQFF. Supplemented by reference TRBV7-2 and TRBJ2-1, the full variable domain reads GAGVSQSPSNKVTEKGKDVELRCDPISGHTALYWYRQSLGQGLEFLIYFQGNSAPDKSGLPSDRFSAERTGGSVSTLTIQRTQQEDSAVYLCASSLAISGTSGRRGRNEQFFGPGTRLTVL.

This rearrangement joins TRBV27 to TRBJ2-1, with 7 bases aligning to TRBD2. The V and J ends lost 4 bases and 0 bases, in that order; junction bases with no gene match: 6. Per germline, CDR1 MNHEY and CDR2 SMNVEV (reference sequence). The CDR3 totals 16 residues. CDR3 residues: CASSSPGGSSYNEQFF. Here the CDR3 DNA reads TGTGCCAGCAGTTCCCCGGGCGGGAGCTCCTACAATGAGCAGTTCTTC.

V gene TRBV4-2 combines with J gene TRBJ1-6, with D tentatively TRBD1 (5 bases). The germline gives CDR1 LGHNA, CDR2 YNFKEQ. V was trimmed by 3 bases and J by 6 bases, leaving 9 bases between them. The CDR3 length is 14 residues. CDR3 sequence (DNA): TGTGCCAGCAGCCATTTCGGGGGTAATTCACCCCTCCACTTT. Its protein product is CASSHFGGNSPLHF.